This TCR beta chain was found in a study of identical twins. TCRdb redid the calling of the 5' RACE reads with MiXCR, one entry per CDR3 protein. The sample yields hundreds of thousands of distinct CDR3 sequences, roughly 8.6% seen once. This clonotype has at least ten counts. The germline V gene encodes CDR1 DFQATT and CDR2 SNEGSKA (reference sequence). CDR3 length: 17 residues. Trimming took off 6 bases at V and 2 bases at J, with 25 bases between the two ends. This sample was shared with a second study, whose subject was yellow fever vaccine responses in identical twins.

Sample: CD8+ T cells sorted from blood. This chain links TRBV20-1 with TRBJ1-2, with D possibly TRBD1 on 6 matching bases. The sequence was obtained from a woman aged 18-29 years in good health. The CDR3, as DNA: TGCAGTGCCAACGACGTGGACAGTCGGCGATGGAACTATGGCTACACCTTC. Amino acids: CSANDVDSRRWNYGYTF.